This is a list of T cell receptor beta chains from one sample in a study of T-cell reconstitution after alpha-beta-depleted transplantation in children. TCRdb analysed the PCR reads with MiXCR anew, one entry per CDR3 protein. The sample consists of 250,000 to 400,000 distinct CDR3 sequences, around 25% of them appearing once. Sequencing used PBMCs, mostly from graft donor cells, obtained 180 days after TCRalphabeta/CD19-depleted stem cell transplant. The receptor source for this set is a male patient between 5 and 17 years old who had a stem cell transplant for acute lymphoblastic leukemia, so the T cells may come from the graft donor. Each CDR3 is given with its conserved first and last residue. Fields, in order: J gene, D gene, clone size, V gene, CDR3 protein, CDR3 DNA. D genes are given only for firm matches. Clone size appears in some rows only: once, few, many, or a class for an expanded clone.

j_call: TRBJ2-2
d_call: TRBD1
clone_size: few
v_call: TRBV28
cdr3_aa: CASSSGTDANTGELFF
cdr3_nt: TGTGCCAGCAGTTCCGGGACAGACGCGAACACCGGGGAGCTGTTTTTT

j_call: TRBJ1-3
d_call: TRBD1
clone_size: many
v_call: TRBV5-1
cdr3_aa: CASKSWTGVSSGNTIYF
cdr3_nt: TGCGCCAGCAAATCTTGGACAGGAGTATCCTCTGGAAACACCATATATTTT

j_call: TRBJ2-3
d_call: TRBD2
clone_size: many
v_call: TRBV5-1
cdr3_aa: CASSLNGIAGGSTDTQYF
cdr3_nt: TGCGCCAGCAGCTTGAACGGGATAGCGGGTGGAAGCACAGATACGCAGTATTTT

j_call: TRBJ1-5
d_call: NA
clone_size: NA
v_call: TRBV7-9
cdr3_aa: CASSYPERGQPQHF
cdr3_nt: TGTGCCAGCAGCTACCCCGAAAGAGGTCAGCCCCAGCATTTT

j_call: TRBJ2-7
d_call: NA
clone_size: few
v_call: TRBV28
cdr3_aa: CASSMPETVRSSYEQYF
cdr3_nt: TGTGCCAGCAGTATGCCAGAGACGGTGAGAAGCTCCTACGAGCAGTACTTC

j_call: TRBJ1-1
d_call: TRBD1
clone_size: few
v_call: TRBV5-1
cdr3_aa: CASSFRGQGAKRDTEAFF
cdr3_nt: TGCGCCAGCAGCTTTAGAGGACAGGGGGCGAAAAGGGACACTGAAGCTTTCTTT

j_call: TRBJ1-5
d_call: NA
clone_size: NA
v_call: TRBV27
cdr3_aa: CASSSQGLDQRQHF
cdr3_nt: TGTGCCAGCAGTTCACAGGGATTAGATCAGCGCCAGCATTTT

j_call: TRBJ1-2
d_call: NA
clone_size: NA
v_call: TRBV5-1
cdr3_aa: CASSLGTTRVMGGYTF
cdr3_nt: TGCGCCAGCAGCTTGGGCACCACCAGGGTAATGGGTGGCTACACCTTC

j_call: TRBJ2-1
d_call: NA
clone_size: NA
v_call: TRBV7-9
cdr3_aa: CAVSGLALFF
cdr3_nt: TGTGCCGTCTCGGGGCTAGCTCTGTTCTTC

j_call: TRBJ1-1
d_call: NA
clone_size: NA
v_call: TRBV7-9
cdr3_aa: CASSLAVGEAFF
cdr3_nt: TGTGCCAGCAGCTTAGCGGTGGGTGAAGCTTTCTTT

j_call: TRBJ2-3
d_call: NA
clone_size: many
v_call: TRBV5-1
cdr3_aa: CASSLNAPDTQYF
cdr3_nt: TGCGCCAGCAGCTTGAACGCCCCAGATACGCAGTATTTT

j_call: TRBJ2-5
d_call: NA
clone_size: NA
v_call: TRBV7-9
cdr3_aa: CASSLVLDSKETQYF
cdr3_nt: TGTGCCAGCAGCTTGGTGTTGGACAGCAAAGAGACCCAGTACTTC

j_call: TRBJ2-7
d_call: NA
clone_size: few
v_call: TRBV5-1
cdr3_aa: CASSSSGQPYEQYF
cdr3_nt: TGCGCCAGCAGCTCGTCGGGTCAGCCCTACGAGCAGTACTTC

j_call: TRBJ1-5
d_call: TRBD1
clone_size: NA
v_call: TRBV6-1
cdr3_aa: CASSTTGSNQPQHF
cdr3_nt: TGTGCCAGCAGCACGACAGGGAGTAATCAGCCCCAGCATTTT

j_call: TRBJ2-7
d_call: TRBD1
clone_size: NA
v_call: TRBV27
cdr3_aa: CASSARLRTGGYEQYF
cdr3_nt: TGTGCCAGCAGTGCTCGCCTTAGGACAGGGGGCTACGAGCAGTACTTC